A selection of T cell receptor beta chains follows, all from one sample in a study of blood T cell repertoires in COVID-19. Assay: immunoSEQ multiplex PCR; the TCRdb copy retains only in-frame clones and omits some. The sample includes roughly 130,000 clones, more than 60% of them seen just once. Sequencing used peripheral blood. These receptors all come from a man between 45 and 60 years old with acute or convalescent COVID-19. Both conserved end residues are part of each CDR3. Each record gives: V gene, D gene, clone size, J gene, CDR3 protein, CDR3 DNA. D genes are given only for firm matches. Rows give clone size only sometimes, using once, few, many, or a class for an expanded clone.

TRBV6-5	TRBD1	.	TRBJ1-2	CASSPPGQGSYGYTF	TGTGCCAGCAGCCCCCCAGGACAGGGATCCTATGGCTACACCTTC
TRBV24-1	.	.	TRBJ2-3	CATSEAADTQYF	TGTGCCACCAGTGAGGCAGCAGATACGCAGTATTTT
TRBV29-1	TRBD1	.	TRBJ1-4	CSARTGAAEKLFF	TGCAGCGCCCGGACAGGGGCGGCTGAAAAACTGTTTTTT
TRBV30	TRBD1	.	TRBJ2-5	CAWNNLPGLQGAIETQYF	TGTGCCTGGAATAATCTCCCTGGGCTACAGGGGGCCATAGAGACCCAGTACTTC
TRBV9	TRBD1	.	TRBJ1-5	CASSEGGDRTQPQHF	TGTGCCAGCAGCGAGGGAGGGGACAGGACACAGCCCCAGCATTTT
TRBV19	.	.	TRBJ1-1	CASSPGLNPGTEAFF	TGTGCCAGTAGTCCAGGACTAAATCCGGGCACTGAAGCTTTCTTT
TRBV19	.	.	TRBJ1-2	CASSMDTLNYGYTF	TGTGCCAGTAGTATGGACACGTTAAACTATGGCTACACCTTC
TRBV9	.	.	TRBJ2-2	CASSVAPTNTGELFF	TGTGCCAGCAGCGTAGCACCAACTAACACCGGGGAGCTGTTTTTT
TRBV6-1	.	.	TRBJ2-7	CASSEAQFYEQYF	TGTGCCAGCAGTGAAGCCCAGTTCTACGAGCAGTACTTC
TRBV2	.	.	TRBJ1-3	CASSVYSGNTIYF	TGTGCCAGCAGTGTCTACTCTGGAAACACCATATATTTT
TRBV10-2	.	.	TRBJ1-2	CASSGQGAGYTF	TGCGCCAGCAGTGGTCAGGGTGCTGGCTACACCTTC
TRBV28	TRBD1	.	TRBJ1-2	CASSQTGTGLHGYTF	TGTGCCAGCAGTCAAACAGGGACAGGGTTGCATGGCTACACCTTC
TRBV28	TRBD1	.	TRBJ1-5	CASSLFPRDRVLRGNQPQHF	TGTGCCAGCAGTTTATTTCCCAGGGACAGGGTCCTCCGTGGCAATCAGCCCCAGCATTTT
TRBV6-5	.	.	TRBJ1-5	CASSNPRFGQPQHF	TGTGCCAGCAGCAACCCGCGGTTTGGTCAGCCCCAGCATTTT
TRBV19	TRBD2	few	TRBJ2-5	CASNTIGGSGGAQYF	TGTGCCAGTAATACAATAGGTGGTAGCGGGGGAGCCCAGTACTTC
TRBV27	.	few	TRBJ1-2	CASSNTPNYGYTF	TGTGCCAGCAGTAACACCCCTAACTATGGCTACACCTTC
TRBV28	TRBD1	.	TRBJ1-1	CASSPPLTGENTEAFF	TGTGCCAGCAGCCCCCCTCTGACAGGGGAGAACACTGAAGCTTTCTTT
TRBV7-2	.	.	TRBJ2-7	CASRQRSSSYEQYF	TGTGCCAGCAGACAGCGGTCTAGCTCCTACGAGCAGTACTTC
TRBV19	TRBD1	.	TRBJ1-1	CASSPTGRDEAFF	TGTGCCAGTAGTCCGACAGGGCGAGATGAAGCTTTCTTT
TRBV4-1	TRBD1	few	TRBJ1-2	CASSPSGQGTYGYTF	TGCGCCAGCAGCCCCTCCGGACAGGGCACATATGGCTACACCTTC
TRBV7-9	.	few	TRBJ1-2	CASSSPLGGNYGYTF	TGTGCCAGCAGCTCCCCTTTGGGGGGAAACTATGGCTACACCTTC
TRBV2	TRBD1	many	TRBJ1-5	CASSGGMTGGQPQHF	TGTGCCAGCAGCGGGGGGATGACAGGGGGCCAGCCCCAGCATTTT
TRBV7-9	.	once	TRBJ1-5	CASSTQGQPQHF	TGTGCCAGCAGCACTCAGGGACAGCCCCAGCATTTT
TRBV5-4	.	.	TRBJ1-6	CASSTYSGINSPLHF	TGTGCCAGCAGCACGTACAGCGGGATTAATTCACCCCTCCACTTT
TRBV4-2	TRBD1	.	TRBJ1-2	CASSQGRGQGTVYYGYTF	TGTGCCAGCAGCCAAGGACGGGGACAGGGTACCGTCTATTATGGCTACACCTTC
TRBV6-1	.	few	TRBJ1-5	CASSERGNQPQHF	TGTGCCAGCAGTGAAAGGGGGAATCAGCCCCAGCATTTT
TRBV5-8	.	.	TRBJ1-1	CASSRTNTEAFF	TGTGCCAGCAGTCGCACAAACACTGAAGCTTTCTTT
TRBV4-1	.	.	TRBJ1-6	CASSQVTQNSPLHF	TGCGCCAGCAGCCAAGTAACGCAGAATTCACCCCTCCACTTT
TRBV5-1	.	.	TRBJ2-2	CASSSWRGNTGELFF	TGCGCCAGCAGCTCGTGGCGGGGGAACACCGGGGAGCTGTTTTTT
TRBV2	TRBD1	.	TRBJ1-1	CASRRQGATEAFF	TGTGCCAGCAGGCGACAGGGGGCGACAGAAGCTTTCTTT
TRBV19	.	.	TRBJ2-7	CASTTDPGLGEQYF	TGTGCCAGTACCACCGATCCAGGCCTTGGGGAGCAGTACTTC
TRBV9	TRBD2	once	TRBJ2-2	CASSGSGGSYTGELFF	TGTGCCAGCAGCGGGAGCGGGGGAAGCTACACCGGGGAGCTGTTTTTT
TRBV7-8	.	.	TRBJ1-2	CASSLEGVYGYTF	TGTGCCAGCAGCTTAGAAGGGGTCTATGGCTACACCTTC
TRBV5-4	TRBD1	.	TRBJ1-2	CASSPAGTGSRGYTF	TGTGCCAGCAGCCCGGCCGGGACAGGGAGTAGAGGCTACACCTTC
TRBV15	.	.	TRBJ1-1	CATSRDRGGTEAFF	TGTGCCACCAGCAGAGATCGGGGAGGCACTGAAGCTTTCTTT
TRBV10-3	TRBD1	.	TRBJ1-6	CAISQGGNSPLHF	TGTGCCATCAGCCAGGGGGGAAATTCACCCCTCCACTTT
TRBV11-2	.	.	TRBJ1-1	CASSLGQTLDTEAFF	TGTGCCAGCAGCTTAGGACAGACCTTGGACACTGAAGCTTTCTTT
TRBV6-4	TRBD1	.	TRBJ1-2	CASSDYDRGIDGYTF	TGTGCCAGCAGTGATTATGACAGGGGCATCGATGGCTACACCTTC
TRBV9	TRBD1	.	TRBJ2-2	CASSETTGTGKTGELFF	TGTGCCAGCAGCGAGACTACCGGGACAGGGAAAACCGGGGAGCTGTTTTTT
TRBV6-5	TRBD1	.	TRBJ2-7	CASSFQDRATYEQYF	TGTGCCAGCAGTTTCCAGGACAGGGCAACCTACGAGCAGTACTTC